These 9 T cell receptor beta chains were all obtained from the same sample, sequenced in a study of OX40 agonist ivuxolimab in advanced cancers. Generated by immunoSEQ multiplex PCR, the TCRdb table keeps only in-frame clones and is missing some. This sample carries 17,000 or so clones, more than 85% of them seen once, and the ten largest clones take around 25%. The input for sequencing was CD4+ or CD8+ T cells sorted from blood, taken in a trial of the OX40 agonist ivuxolimab. Receptors originate from an adult with an advanced solid tumor such as melanoma, head and neck, liver or kidney cancer.

The gene calls are TRBV4-1 and TRBJ2-7; either TRBD1 or TRBD2 may fit D (6 bases each). Trimming removed 2 bases at V and 7 bases at J, with 12 bases between. There are 13 residues in the CDR3. Per germline, CDR1 MGHRA and CDR2 YSYEKL. CDR3 nucleotide sequence: TGCGCCAGCAGCCAACTGCAGGGGAGGGAGCAGTACTTC. Its protein is CASSQLQGREQYF.

The rearrangement links TRBV10-1 to TRBJ2-3, with a possible D match to TRBD1 (6 bases). V lost 2 bases and J 4 bases, leaving 10 bases between the germline ends. This CDR3 comprises 14 residues. CDR1 WNHNN and CDR2 SYGVQD come from the germline V gene (reference sequence). The CDR3 protein is CASSETGSADTQYF. The DNA of the CDR3 is TGCGCCAGCAGTGAGACAGGGTCCGCAGATACGCAGTATTTT.

This chain joins TRBV7-9 and TRBJ2-7, with 10 bases aligning to TRBD1. CDR1 SEHNR and CDR2 FQNEAQ come from the germline V gene (reference sequence). The V and J ends lost 5 bases and 2 bases, in that order; junction bases with no gene match: 9. The CDR3 has 16 amino acids. CDR3 protein: CASSPGGGQGTYEQYF. The CDR3 DNA sequence: TGTGCCAGCAGCCCAGGGGGGGGACAGGGGACCTACGAGCAGTACTTC.

This chain uses TRBV6-6 with TRBJ2-2, with D possibly matching TRBD1 (5 bases). The germline V and J ends were trimmed by 1 base and 4 bases, with 10 bases remaining between them. Germline V lookup: CDR1 MNHNY, CDR2 SVGAGI (reference sequence). CDR3 length: 15 amino acids. CDR3 residues: CASSYYRSATGELFF. The CDR3 DNA is TGTGCCAGCAGTTACTACAGGTCCGCCACCGGGGAGCTGTTTTTT.

The chain has TRBV9 and TRBJ1-3, with D possibly matching TRBD1 (5 bases). V gave up 0 bases and J gave up 0 bases, with 10 bases separating them. Germline CDR1 SGDLS, CDR2 YYNGEE. CDR3 length equals 16 residues. In nucleotides, the CDR3 is TGTGCCAGCAGCGTAGCTGGGACGGACTCTGGAAACACCATATATTTT. Its protein is CASSVAGTDSGNTIYF.

The chain recombines TRBV27 with TRBJ1-2, with D perhaps TRBD1 (5 bases). The CDR3 contains 15 residues. Germline CDR1 reads MNHEY; CDR2 reads SMNVEV (reference sequence). The V end was cut by 7 bases, the J end by 3 bases, with 18 bases between. The CDR3: CASTSGTNQDYGYTF. DNA for the CDR3: TGTGCCAGCACTTCCGGGACTAATCAAGACTATGGCTACACCTTC.

The gene calls are TRBV7-9 and TRBJ2-1; D is possibly TRBD1 or TRBD2 (5 bases each). Germline V gene lookup returns CDR1 SEHNR and CDR2 FQNEAQ (reference sequence). V lost 1 base and J 6 bases, leaving 22 bases between the germline ends. The CDR3 is 18 residues long. The CDR3 sequence is CASSLEWGTGKALNEQFF. The CDR3 DNA reads TGTGCCAGCAGCTTAGAATGGGGGACGGGCAAGGCACTCAATGAGCAGTTCTTC.

The chain has TRBV6-5 and TRBJ1-4, with 8 bases matching TRBD1. CDR3 length: 14 amino acids. Germline CDR1 and CDR2: MNHEY and SVGAGI. Trimming at V came to 6 bases and at J to 6 bases, leaving 6 bases not matched to a gene. Written as DNA, the CDR3 is TGTGCCAGCAGCATCCAGGACAGGGATGAAAAACTGTTTTTT. Translation gives CASSIQDRDEKLFF.

The CDR3 is CASSEAGRYYGYTF. In DNA form, the CDR3 reads TGTGCCAGCAGTGAAGCAGGCAGATACTATGGCTACACCTTC. This chain connects TRBV2 to TRBJ1-2; unclear D gene. V was pared by 0 bases and J by 3 bases, with 8 bases between. Germline V gene data show CDR1 as SNHLY and CDR2 as FYNNEI. The CDR3 contains 14 residues.